The next 26 T cell receptor beta chains were all read from a single sample in a study of blood T cell repertoires in COVID-19. Assay used: immunoSEQ multiplex PCR; TCRdb lists only in-frame clones, some missing. The sample lists about 380,000 clones, 85% occurring once. Input material: peripheral blood. These receptors were collected from a woman aged 18 to 35 with acute or convalescent COVID-19.

The chain has TRBV7-3 and TRBJ2-7, with D possibly TRBD1 on 5 matching bases. The CDR3 extends over 18 amino acids. V was shortened by 1 base and J by 1 base, with 20 bases between the two germline ends. Per germline, CDR1 SGHTA and CDR2 FQGTGA. CDR3 region: CASSLKVRLAGRSYEQYF. CDR3 coding DNA: TGTGCCAGCAGCTTAAAAGTTAGACTGGCAGGGCGATCCTACGAGCAGTACTTC.

V usage is TRBV11-2 and J usage is TRBJ2-1, with 8 positions matching TRBD1. CDR3 size: 17 residues. CDR1 SGHAT and CDR2 FQNNGV come from the germline V gene. V lost 1 base and J lost 4; bases outside the gene matches: 9. CDR3 protein: CASSLGALGQDYNEQFF. In DNA form, the CDR3 reads TGTGCCAGCAGCTTAGGGGCTCTGGGACAGGATTACAATGAGCAGTTCTTC.

The V call is TRBV6-2 or TRBV6-3, the J call TRBJ2-5; the match to TRBD2 covers 9 bases. The germline CDR1 and CDR2 sequences are MNHEY and SVGEGT. The CDR3 sequence is 15 residues long. With V trimmed by 5 bases and J by 3 bases, 7 bases remained unmatched. CDR3 amino acids: CASSHGTSREETQYF. CDR3 DNA sequence: TGTGCCAGCAGTCACGGGACTAGCAGGGAAGAGACCCAGTACTTC.

The chain couples TRBV10-1 to TRBJ2-3, with 12 bases aligning to TRBD2. The CDR3 spans 18 residues. V lost 3 bases to trimming and J lost 4 bases; unmatched junction nucleotides: 11. Germline CDR1 reads WNHNN; CDR2 reads SYGVQD (reference sequence). CDR3 in DNA: TGCGCCAGCAGTGATATCCTCCTAGCGGGAGGGCCCGCAGATACGCAGTATTTT. It is translated as CASSDILLAGGPADTQYF.

The chain combines TRBV6-5 with TRBJ1-5, with D possibly TRBD1 on 5 matching bases. The germline V gene encodes CDR1 MNHEY and CDR2 SVGAGI. Trimming shortened V by 8 bases and J by 9 bases, and 20 bases separated the two germline ends. This CDR3 spans 14 amino acids. CDR3 coding DNA: TGTGCCAGCGGCCCCGTCCGAAACCAGGGGCCCCAGCATTTT. Encoded protein: CASGPVRNQGPQHF.

This clone was counted only a few times. This chain uses TRBV19 with TRBJ2-3, with a possible D match to TRBD1 (5 bases). V lost 3 bases, J lost 3 bases, and 10 bases lay in between. Germline V gene data show CDR1 as LNHDA and CDR2 as SQIVND (reference sequence). This CDR3 has 14 amino acids. The DNA for the CDR3 is TGTGCCAGTAGTATCCGACAGCAAACAGATACGCAGTATTTT. Its translation is CASSIRQQTDTQYF. The full variable domain, with the rest looked up from reference TRBV19 and TRBJ2-3, is DGGITQSPKYLFRKEGQNVTLSCEQNLNHDAMYWYRQDPGQGLRLIYYSQIVNDFQKGDIAEGYSVSREKKESFPLTVTSAQKNPTAFYLCASSIRQQTDTQYFGPGTRLTVL.

This rearrangement joins TRBV5-6 to TRBJ2-6, with a tentative D call TRBD2 (5 bases). V gave up 4 bases and J gave up 3 bases, with 14 bases separating them. The CDR3 is 16 residues long. Germline assignment: CDR1 SGHDT and CDR2 YYEEEE. CDR3 nucleotides: TGTGCCAGCAGCCAGAGAAGGGAGTTTGGGGCCAACGTCCTGACTTTC. Protein sequence: CASSQRREFGANVLTF.

V gene TRBV10-3 combines with J gene TRBJ2-1, with D perhaps TRBD1 (5 bases). CDR1 and CDR2 from the germline V gene are ENHRY and SYGVKD. There are 11 residues in the CDR3. The V and J ends lost 11 bases and 9 bases respectively, with 14 bases between them. CDR3 coding DNA: TGTGCCGTCCAGGGTAGAGGTGAGCAGTTCTTC. Residues: CAVQGRGEQFF.

V and J are TRBV9 and TRBJ2-1; D may be TRBD2 (6 bases). This CDR3 has 12 residues. V was cut by 4 bases and J by 10 bases, with 12 bases left in between. Germline loops: CDR1 SGDLS, CDR2 YYNGEE. CDR3 in DNA: TGTGCCAGCAGCCAGGGACTTTTGGAGCAGTTCTTC. Protein sequence: CASSQGLLEQFF.

On this clone: One end of the junction fails to match germline, which may point to a read error. The chain is built from TRBV6-2 or TRBV6-3 and TRBJ2-1, with TRBD1 matching 9 bases. Germline loops: CDR1 MNHEY, CDR2 SVGEGT. The CDR3 is made up of 15 amino acids. The CDR3 loop is CASRYFRDRENEQFF. DNA for the CDR3: TGTGCCAGCAGATACTTCCGGGACAGGGAGAATGAGCAGTTCTTC.

The CDR3 loop reads CASSISSGVTNEKLFF. DNA for the CDR3: TGTGCCAGTAGTATCTCATCAGGGGTAACTAATGAAAAACTGTTTTTT. V usage is TRBV19 and J usage is TRBJ1-4, with D maybe TRBD1 (6 bases). Germline V gene sequence: CDR1 LNHDA, CDR2 SQIVND (reference sequence). There are 16 residues in the CDR3. V gave up 3 bases and J gave up 1 base, with 12 bases separating them. Together with reference TRBV19 and TRBJ1-4, the CDR3 gives the full variable domain: DGGITQSPKYLFRKEGQNVTLSCEQNLNHDAMYWYRQDPGQGLRLIYYSQIVNDFQKGDIAEGYSVSREKKESFPLTVTSAQKNPTAFYLCASSISSGVTNEKLFFGSGTQLSVL.

The chain recombines TRBV6-1 with TRBJ1-5, with D perhaps TRBD1 (5 bases). CDR1 is MNHNS and CDR2 is SASEGT in the germline V gene. This CDR3 has 14 residues. V lost 2 bases and J lost 6, with 11 bases in between. The CDR3 DNA sequence: TGTGCCAGCAGTGAAACGAGGGGACTTCAGCCCCAGCATTTT. The encoded protein is CASSETRGLQPQHF.

The chain employs TRBV16 and TRBJ1-1; no clear D. Per germline, CDR1 KGHSY and CDR2 FQNENV. CDR3 size: 11 residues. V was trimmed by 1 base and J by 6 bases, leaving 3 bases between them. The CDR3 nucleotides are TGTGCCAGCAGCCAATTCGCTGAAGCTTTCTTT. Translated: CASSQFAEAFF.

About this clone: The junction shows a germline mismatch at one end, possibly a read error. V and J are TRBV3-1 (or the pseudogene TRBV3-2) and TRBJ2-7; D gene ambiguous. The V gene's germline CDR1 is LGHDT and CDR2 YNNKEL (reference sequence). CDR3 length: 12 amino acids. The CDR3 nucleotides read TGTGCCAGCAGCCAAGATCTAATGAATCCTTTCTTC. It yields the protein CASSQDLMNPFF.

This clone was observed a few times. This chain uses TRBV5-1 with TRBJ1-5; D remains ambiguous. The V gene's germline CDR1 is SGHRS and CDR2 YFSETQ. Trimming took 0 bases from V and 5 from J, leaving 6 bases between them. This CDR3 region has 13 residues. The CDR3 loop reads CASSLGADQPQHF. For the CDR3, the DNA is TGCGCCAGCAGCTTGGGAGCCGATCAGCCCCAGCATTTT.

This clone was seen only a few times. The V call is TRBV28, the J call TRBJ2-2, with no clear D. This CDR3 is built from 15 residues. Germline CDR1 reads MDHEN; CDR2 reads SYDVKM. V dropped 6 bases and J dropped 9 bases, with 20 bases sitting between them. CDR3 protein: CASSSPSSVPRELFF. CDR3 sequence (DNA): TGTGCCAGCAGCTCCCCAAGCAGCGTACCAAGGGAGCTGTTTTTT.

The chain couples TRBV11-3 to TRBJ2-3, with 7 bases that match TRBD1. The ends lost 4 bases at V and 0 bases at J; junction bases unmatched: 4. Germline V gives CDR1 SGHNT, CDR2 YENEEA. This CDR3 region has 15 residues. CDR3 DNA: TGTGCCAGCAGCTCCGGGACAGCTAGCACAGATACGCAGTATTTT. Amino acid sequence: CASSSGTASTDTQYF. Using reference TRBV11-3 and TRBJ2-3 for the parts outside the CDR3, the full variable domain is EAGVVQSPRYKIIEKKQPVAFWCNPISGHNTLYWYLQNLGQGPELLIRYENEEAVDDSQLPKDRFSAERLKGVDSTLKIQPAELGDSAVYLCASSSGTASTDTQYFGPGTRLTVL.

The chain uses TRBV24-1 and TRBJ2-2; TRBD1 matches at 7 bases. V gave up 2 bases and J gave up 0 bases; unmatched junction bases: 2. This CDR3 has 16 residues. Germline V CDR1 and CDR2: KGHDR, SFDVKD. The CDR3 bases are TGTGCCACCAGTGATTATGGACAGGCGAACACCGGGGAGCTGTTTTTT. This translates into CATSDYGQANTGELFF.

V is TRBV28 and J is TRBJ2-7; the D gene is possibly TRBD2 (5 bases). The CDR3 has 12 amino acids. Germline CDR1 and CDR2: MDHEN and SYDVKM. V shed 6 bases and J shed 7 bases, with 13 bases lying between them. The CDR3 spells CASRAQTGEQYF. CDR3 bases: TGTGCCAGCAGAGCACAAACGGGGGAGCAGTACTTC. Filled out from reference TRBV28 and TRBJ2-7, the complete variable domain reads DVKVTQSSRYLVKRTGEKVFLECVQDMDHENMFWYRQDPGLGLRLIYFSYDVKMKEKGDIPEGYSVSREKKERFSLILESASTNQTSMYLCASRAQTGEQYFGPGTRLTVT.

The chain couples TRBV6-5 to TRBJ1-2, with TRBD1 matching 8 bases. With V trimmed by 6 bases and J by 8 bases, 8 bases remained unmatched. This CDR3 is 13 amino acids long. The germline V gene encodes CDR1 MNHEY and CDR2 SVGAGI. The CDR3 is CASRGQEGSGYTF. Written as DNA, the CDR3 is TGTGCCAGCAGGGGACAGGAGGGGTCCGGCTACACCTTC.

This rearrangement joins TRBV6-2 or TRBV6-3 to TRBJ1-5; D is unclear. V lost 6 bases and J 3 bases, leaving 15 bases between the germline ends. This CDR3 has 15 amino acids. The germline gives CDR1 MNHEY, CDR2 SVGEGT. The CDR3 bases are TGTGCCAGCAGCCACCCACGAGGACTCAATCAGCCCCAGCATTTT. Its translation is CASSHPRGLNQPQHF.

J is TRBJ1-4 and V is TRBV28; TRBD1 matches 7 bases. This CDR3 is 15 amino acids long. CDR1 is MDHEN and CDR2 is SYDVKM in the germline V gene. V shed 6 bases, J shed 0 bases, and the junction held 4 bases outside the gene matches. CDR3 in DNA: TGTGCCAGCAGGGCAGGGGGTTCAACTAATGAAAAACTGTTTTTT. This gives the protein CASRAGGSTNEKLFF.

The V call is TRBV19, the J call TRBJ1-4; D is undetermined. Trimming removed 0 bases at V and 4 bases at J, with 12 bases between. The CDR3 extends over 16 amino acids. Looked up from germline, CDR1 is LNHDA and CDR2 is SQIVND (reference sequence). The CDR3 loop reads CASSIDARISNEKLFF. The CDR3, as DNA: TGTGCCAGTAGTATAGATGCGCGGATCAGTAATGAAAAACTGTTTTTT. Together with reference TRBV19 and TRBJ1-4, the CDR3 gives the full variable domain: DGGITQSPKYLFRKEGQNVTLSCEQNLNHDAMYWYRQDPGQGLRLIYYSQIVNDFQKGDIAEGYSVSREKKESFPLTVTSAQKNPTAFYLCASSIDARISNEKLFFGSGTQLSVL.

The genes are TRBV9 and TRBJ1-3, with D perhaps matching TRBD1 (5 bases). Per germline, CDR1 SGDLS and CDR2 YYNGEE. The CDR3 runs to 13 residues. The germline V and J ends were trimmed by 5 bases and 8 bases, with 14 bases remaining between them. This chain's CDR3 is CASRQGKGDTIYF. The CDR3 nucleotides read TGTGCCAGCAGACAAGGCAAAGGGGACACCATATATTTT.

This chain connects TRBV12-5 to TRBJ2-1; 8 bases map to TRBD2. V lost 6 bases to trimming and J lost 2 bases; unmatched junction nucleotides: 6. In germline, CDR1 is LGHNT, CDR2 FRNRAP. This CDR3 is built from 15 residues. CDR3 coding DNA: TGTGCTAGTGGCCCCTACGGGGGGGCCTACAATGAGCAGTTCTTC. It is translated as CASGPYGGAYNEQFF.

This sequence joins TRBV4-1 and TRBJ1-4; 7 bases align to TRBD1. This CDR3 is built from 16 residues. V gave up 0 bases and J gave up 7 bases; unmatched junction bases: 8. CDR1 and CDR2 (germline): MGHRA, YSYEKL. CDR3 nucleotides: TGCGCCAGCAGCCAAGAGCCAGGGGGTTTGAGTGAAAAACTGTTTTTT. It codes for CASSQEPGGLSEKLFF.